The next 21 T cell receptor beta chains were all read from a single sample in a study. TRBV12-4/TRBJ1-2 clonotypes were amplified with adaptor-ligated barcode primers. TCRdb called the multiplex PCR reads again in MiXCR, with one record for every CDR3 protein. The sample carries over a thousand distinct CDR3 sequences, about 33% recorded once. Sequenced sample: memory CD4+ T cells sorted from blood. Subset indicated: memory CD4+ T cells, CD4+CD45RO+CD25-. These receptors came from a female donor with breast cancer.

This chain uses TRBV12-3 or TRBV12-4 with TRBJ1-2, with D perhaps TRBD1 (5 bases). V was cut by 2 bases and J by 7 bases, with 14 bases left in between. This CDR3 contains 14 residues. The CDR3 loop reads CASSLRRGNIGYTF. The CDR3 DNA follows: TGTGCCAGCAGTTTAAGGAGGGGAAATATTGGCTACACCTTC.

The V and J genes are TRBV12-3 or TRBV12-4 and TRBJ1-2; the match to TRBD1 covers 7 bases. V dropped 8 bases and J dropped 7; count of bases not matched to a gene: 10. This CDR3 contains 13 residues. The CDR3 sequence: CASARDSVSGYTF. DNA of the CDR3: TGTGCCAGCGCCCGGGACAGCGTATCTGGCTACACCTTC.

The chain joins TRBV12-3 or TRBV12-4 to TRBJ1-2, with D maybe TRBD1 (5 bases). Deletions cut 6 bases from V and 5 bases from J, with 10 bases between. The CDR3 is 12 amino acids. The CDR3 region has the DNA TGTGCCAGCAGGAAGACAGAATATGGCTACACCTTC. Translation gives CASRKTEYGYTF.

The chain carries TRBV12-3 or TRBV12-4 and TRBJ1-2, with TRBD1 matching 7 bases. The CDR3 extends over 14 amino acids. Trimming took 6 bases from V and 4 from J; bases not matched to a gene: 8. CDR3 sequence (DNA): TGTGCCAGCAGCCCCACGGGACAGCCCTATGGCTACACCTTC. Amino acids: CASSPTGQPYGYTF.

This clonotype occurred once. J is TRBJ1-2 and V is TRBV12-3 or TRBV12-4; D not certain. This CDR3 has 11 amino acids. Trimming stripped 6 bases from V and 8 bases from J, with 10 bases between. The DNA for the CDR3 is TGTGCCAGCAGGGTTGTGGGCGGCTACACCTTC. This codes for CASRVVGGYTF.

This clonotype is classed as medium-sized. The V call is TRBV12-3 or TRBV12-4, the J call TRBJ1-2, with D hard to call. The CDR3 is made up of 14 amino acids. V lost 6 bases and J lost 4, with 15 bases in between. The CDR3 DNA reads TGTGCCAGCAGCCCCGGAGGATTCGGCTATGGCTACACCTTC. Translated: CASSPGGFGYGYTF.

This chain joins TRBV12-3 or TRBV12-4 and TRBJ1-2; no definite D call. Deletions cut 4 bases from V and 4 bases from J, with 13 bases between. The CDR3 covers 14 residues. This chain's CDR3 is CASSSLQRSYGYTF. The CDR3 DNA reads TGTGCCAGCAGTTCACTACAGCGCTCCTATGGCTACACCTTC.

By its share, this clonotype is large (0.1 to 1%). The CDR3 loop reads CASSSHAYGYTF. The DNA for the CDR3 is TGTGCCAGCAGTTCCCATGCTTATGGCTACACCTTC. The chain combines TRBV12-3 or TRBV12-4 with TRBJ1-2; no clear D gene. The CDR3 runs to 12 residues. V lost 4 bases and J lost 5, with 8 bases in between.

By sample share, this clonotype is large. V and J are TRBV12-3 or TRBV12-4 and TRBJ1-2; D call uncertain. This CDR3 has 13 residues. V was clipped by 7 bases and J by 4 bases, with 13 bases between them. The CDR3 DNA sequence: TGTGCCAGCACTTCCCGAGTGCTCTATGGCTACACCTTC. It yields the protein CASTSRVLYGYTF.

This clonotype appeared a few times. The chain has TRBV12-3 or TRBV12-4 and TRBJ1-2; D is possibly TRBD1 (5 bases). V was pared by 7 bases and J by 8 bases, with 14 bases between. The length of the CDR3 is 12 residues. The CDR3 coding sequence is TGTGCCAGCAACCCAGGGTTTGGCGGCTACACCTTC. Its protein product is CASNPGFGGYTF.

This clonotype is large. The chain links TRBV12-5 to TRBJ1-2; 9 bases fit TRBD1. The CDR3 runs 14 residues. The germline CDR1 and CDR2 sequences are LGHNT and FRNRAP. Trimming at V came to 7 bases and at J to 8 bases, leaving 11 bases not matched to a gene. In DNA, the CDR3 is TGTGCTAGTGCCTCCGGGACAGGGTTCTACGGCTACACCTTC. It specifies CASASGTGFYGYTF. Drawing the rest from reference TRBV12-5 and TRBJ1-2, the complete variable domain is DARVTQTPRHKVTEMGQEVTMRCQPILGHNTVFWYRQTMMQGLELLAYFRNRAPLDDSGMPKDRFSAEMPDATLATLKIQPSEPRDSAVYFCASASGTGFYGYTFGSGTRLTVV.

Judged by abundance, this clonotype is large. The chain couples TRBV12-3 or TRBV12-4 to TRBJ1-2; maybe TRBD1 (5 bases). The CDR3 sequence is 14 residues long. Trimming took 2 bases from V and 5 from J, leaving 12 bases between them. CDR3 residues: CASSLRSRVYGYTF. The CDR3 DNA reads as TGTGCCAGCAGTTTACGTTCCAGGGTTTATGGCTACACCTTC.

The chain carries TRBV12-3 or TRBV12-4 and TRBJ1-2; 8 bases are a match to TRBD1. CDR3 size: 15 residues. Losses at the gene ends were 6 bases for V and 2 bases for J; bases not matched to a gene: 8. CDR3 region: CASRLGQGRNYGYTF. CDR3 DNA: TGTGCCAGCAGACTAGGACAGGGTCGGAACTATGGCTACACCTTC.

The genes are TRBV12-3 or TRBV12-4 and TRBJ1-2; 7 nucleotides agree with TRBD1. V shed 5 bases and J 6 bases; nucleotides not matched to a gene: 9. This CDR3 is built from 14 residues. CDR3 sequence (DNA): TGTGCCAGCAGTCCAGAGACAGGGATGGATGGCTACACCTTC. It codes for CASSPETGMDGYTF.

The chain joins TRBV12-3 or TRBV12-4 to TRBJ1-2; D not resolved. The V and J ends lost 6 bases and 0 bases respectively, with 5 bases between them. The CDR3 runs to 12 residues. The CDR3: CASSPANYGYTF. DNA for the CDR3: TGTGCCAGCAGCCCGGCTAACTATGGCTACACCTTC.

By frequency in the sample, this clonotype is medium-sized. The chain has TRBV12-3 or TRBV12-4 and TRBJ1-2; D unclear. The CDR3 totals 14 residues. With 1 base removed from V and 4 bases from J, the gap between germline ends came to 10 bases. CDR3 protein: CASSLGTALYGYTF. DNA of the CDR3: TGTGCCAGCAGTTTAGGGACCGCTCTCTATGGCTACACCTTC.

By sample fraction, this clonotype is large. J is TRBJ1-2 and V is TRBV12-3 or TRBV12-4; D may be TRBD1 (5 bases). The CDR3 runs to 13 residues. V shed 4 bases and J shed 3 bases, with 9 bases lying between them. CDR3 in amino acids: CASSSTVDYGYTF. The CDR3 nucleotides read TGTGCCAGCAGTTCGACAGTCGACTATGGCTACACCTTC.

The V gene is TRBV12-3 or TRBV12-4, the J gene TRBJ1-2, with 7 bases lining up with TRBD1. V lost 5 bases to trimming and J lost 4 bases; unmatched junction nucleotides: 7. The CDR3 has 14 amino acids. CDR3 DNA sequence: TGTGCCAGCAGTATCTACAGGGGAGGCTATGGCTACACCTTC. Translated: CASSIYRGGYGYTF.

This clonotype is medium-sized by share. V usage is TRBV12-3 or TRBV12-4 and J usage is TRBJ1-2, with D perhaps TRBD1 (5 bases). This CDR3 has 16 amino acids. Trimming stripped 4 bases from V and 2 bases from J, with 17 bases between. The CDR3 region is CASSSHRRQPNYGYTF. CDR3 bases: TGTGCCAGCAGTTCACACAGGAGGCAACCAAACTATGGCTACACCTTC.

In this sample, this clonotype is large (0.1 to 1%). The CDR3 reads CASTLGGHYGYTF. CDR3 nucleotides: TGTGCCAGCACTCTCGGCGGCCACTATGGCTACACCTTC. The rearrangement joins TRBV12-3 or TRBV12-4 to TRBJ1-2; D uncertain. The CDR3 sequence is 13 residues long. V was cut by 7 bases and J by 3 bases, with 12 bases left in between.

The V and J genes are TRBV12-3 or TRBV12-4 and TRBJ1-2; 7 bases match TRBD1. Trimming removed 0 bases from V and 10 bases from J; junction bases left unmatched: 8. The CDR3 is made up of 14 amino acids. The CDR3 loop is CASSLAGQDRTYTF. The DNA for the CDR3 is TGTGCCAGCAGTTTAGCAGGACAGGACCGGACCTACACCTTC.